This entry features one T cell receptor (beta chain) sequence. These data originate in a study of CD8 T cells in Susac syndrome. This CDR3 has 11 amino acids. V was pared by 5 bases and J by 5 bases, with 10 bases between. CDR1 and CDR2 from the germline V gene are GTSNPN and SVGIG (reference sequence). Random hexamers served to reverse transcribe roughly 0.45 to 1 ug RNA. Multiplex immunoSEQ PCR targeted 54 Vbeta and 13 Jbeta TCR beta segments. TCRdb redid the calling of the immunoSEQ multiplex PCR reads with MiXCR, one entry per CDR3 protein. The repertoire consists of some 120,000 distinct CDR3 sequences, with around 92% occurring once and the leading ten covering roughly 0.11%. The authors sequenced TCR beta from blood CD8+ and CD4+ T cells.

This sequence joins TRBV30 and TRBJ2-7; D is possibly TRBD1 or TRBD2 (5 bases each). The clonotype was recovered from a human donor in good health. Specimen: CD8+ T cells from PBMCs. Here the CDR3 reads CAWEGFHEQYF. CDR3 bases: TGTGCCTGGGAGGGGTTTCACGAGCAGTACTTC.